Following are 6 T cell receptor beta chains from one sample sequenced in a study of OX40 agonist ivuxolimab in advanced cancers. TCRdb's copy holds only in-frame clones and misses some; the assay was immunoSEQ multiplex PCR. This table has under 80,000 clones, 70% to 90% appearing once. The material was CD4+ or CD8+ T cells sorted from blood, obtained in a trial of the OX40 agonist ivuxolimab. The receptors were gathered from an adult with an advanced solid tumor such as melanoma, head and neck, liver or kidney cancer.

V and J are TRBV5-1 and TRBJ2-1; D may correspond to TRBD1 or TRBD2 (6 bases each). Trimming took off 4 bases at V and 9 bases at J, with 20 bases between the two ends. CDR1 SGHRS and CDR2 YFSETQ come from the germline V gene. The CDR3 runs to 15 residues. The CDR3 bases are TGCGCCAGCAGCCCGGAAGGGGGAGGTCGGGGTGAGCAGTTCTTC. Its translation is CASSPEGGGRGEQFF.

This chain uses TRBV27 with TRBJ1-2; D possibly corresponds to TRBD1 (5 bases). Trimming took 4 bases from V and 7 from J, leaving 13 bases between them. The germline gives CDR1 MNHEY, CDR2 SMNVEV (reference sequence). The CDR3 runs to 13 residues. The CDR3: CASSSRETIGYTF. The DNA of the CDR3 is TGTGCCAGCAGTTCCAGGGAAACTATTGGCTACACCTTC.

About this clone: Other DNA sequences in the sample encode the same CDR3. The CDR3 spells CASSLVGGNTEAFF. Here the CDR3 DNA reads TGCGCCAGCAGCTTGGTGGGAGGGAACACTGAAGCTTTCTTT. The chain links TRBV5-1 to TRBJ1-1; unclear D gene. This CDR3 contains 14 residues. Germline CDR1 is SGHRS and CDR2 is YFSETQ. V was shortened by 0 bases and J by 1 base, with 7 bases between the two germline ends.

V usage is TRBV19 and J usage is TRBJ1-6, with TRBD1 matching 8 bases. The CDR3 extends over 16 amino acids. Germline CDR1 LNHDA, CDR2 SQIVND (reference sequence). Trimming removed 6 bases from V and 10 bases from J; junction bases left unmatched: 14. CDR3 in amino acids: CASSYLQGAGLSPLHF. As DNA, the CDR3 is TGTGCCAGTAGCTATCTGCAGGGGGCCGGGTTGTCACCCCTCCACTTT.

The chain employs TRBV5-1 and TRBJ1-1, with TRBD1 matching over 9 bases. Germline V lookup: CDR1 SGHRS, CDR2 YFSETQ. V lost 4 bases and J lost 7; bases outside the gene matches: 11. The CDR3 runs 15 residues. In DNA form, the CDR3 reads TGCGCCAGCAGCCTCTTACAGGGGGCAATGGGTGAAGCTTTCTTT. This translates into CASSLLQGAMGEAFF.

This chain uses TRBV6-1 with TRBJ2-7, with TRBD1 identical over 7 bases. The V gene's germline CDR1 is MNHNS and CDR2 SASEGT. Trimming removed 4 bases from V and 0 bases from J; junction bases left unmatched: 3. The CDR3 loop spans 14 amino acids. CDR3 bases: TGTGCCAGCAGTGTGGGGACAGCCTCCTACGAGCAGTACTTC. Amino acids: CASSVGTASYEQYF.